The 7 T cell receptor beta chains below come from one sample, sequenced in a study of blood T cell repertoires in COVID-19. This table comes from immunoSEQ multiplex PCR, and its TCRdb copy is limited to in-frame clones, with some not included. This sample has about 33,000 clones, with more than 85% found just once. The sequencing input was peripheral blood. These receptors were collected from a woman of 80 years or more with active or convalescent COVID-19.

This clone was seen only once. The V gene is TRBV27, the J gene TRBJ1-5, with TRBD1 as a possible D gene (5 bases). In germline, CDR1 is MNHEY, CDR2 SMNVEV (reference sequence). The CDR3 extends over 15 amino acids. Trimming left V 5 bases short and J 0 bases short, with 11 bases between. The CDR3 is CASSPDRLSNQPQHF. The CDR3 DNA reads TGTGCCAGCAGTCCTGACAGACTTAGCAATCAGCCCCAGCATTTT.

This clone was observed a handful of times. The V call is TRBV7-9, the J call TRBJ1-4, with 7 bases matching TRBD1. Trimming removed 5 bases from V and 1 base from J; junction bases left unmatched: 7. The CDR3 length is 16 residues. The germline gives CDR1 SEHNR, CDR2 FQNEAQ (reference sequence). The CDR3 protein is CASSPRRQGTNEKLFF. The CDR3 DNA is TGTGCCAGCAGCCCCAGAAGACAGGGAACTAATGAAAAACTGTTTTTT.

The V call is TRBV28, the J call TRBJ1-6; D ambiguous. V was clipped by 8 bases and J by 4 bases, with 21 bases between them. The CDR3 length is 17 residues. Germline loops: CDR1 MDHEN, CDR2 SYDVKM. CDR3 protein: CASLPAGPLQYNSPLHF. CDR3 coding DNA: TGTGCCAGCCTCCCGGCTGGCCCACTACAATATAATTCACCCCTCCACTTT.

The J gene is TRBJ1-5, the V gene TRBV10-3; 8 positions match TRBD1. Unmatched junction bases numbered 5, after V lost 6 bases and J lost 1 base. The CDR3 is 15 amino acids. Germline CDR1 reads ENHRY; CDR2 reads SYGVKD. The CDR3 DNA is TGTGCCATCAGGAATGACAGGGGCAGCAATCAGCCCCAGCATTTT. Protein sequence: CAIRNDRGSNQPQHF.

The gene calls are TRBV4-1 and TRBJ1-5; no reliable D call. There are 15 residues in the CDR3. CDR1 and CDR2 (germline): MGHRA, YSYEKL. V was clipped by 1 base and J by 7 bases, with 14 bases between them. CDR3 nucleotides: TGCGCCAGCAGCCAAGGGCCCTCGGTCGGGCAGCCCCAGCATTTT. Its protein is CASSQGPSVGQPQHF.

The V gene is TRBV2, the J gene TRBJ1-6; D is unclear. The ends were cut back, 5 bases at V and 12 bases at J, with 8 bases in the middle. Germline CDR1 and CDR2: SNHLY and FYNNEI. The CDR3 is 11 amino acids. In DNA form, the CDR3 reads TGTGCCAGCAGTACACAAAGACCCCTCCACTTT. Encoded protein: CASSTQRPLHF.

The chain combines TRBV2 with TRBJ1-6; weak D call: TRBD1 (6 bases). The CDR3 length is 14 residues. Germline V gene data show CDR1 as SNHLY and CDR2 as FYNNEI. Trimming shortened V by 11 bases and J by 7 bases, and 18 bases separated the two germline ends. CDR3 region: CAGGQGPRNSPLHF. The DNA for the CDR3 is TGTGCCGGGGGCCAGGGACCGAGGAATTCACCCCTCCACTTT.